Following are 21 T cell receptor beta chains from one sample sequenced in a study of Graves' ophthalmopathy and Graves' hyperthyroidism. Amplification from RNA transcripts yielded the TCR beta CDR3 regions. The first round was an RT-PCR with HTBI primers, and the second round was a multiplex PCR. TCRdb ran MiXCR on the multiplex PCR reads and lists one entry per CDR3 protein. This repertoire shows about 220,000 distinct CDR3 sequences, roughly 21% found once; its top ten account for roughly 42%. Sequencing was carried out using peripheral blood. The receptors stem from a woman aged 50 to 60 with Graves' ophthalmopathy.

This clonotype showed up many times. The chain is built from TRBV20-1 and TRBJ1-2; unclear D gene. Germline assignment: CDR1 DFQATT and CDR2 SNEGSKA (reference sequence). The CDR3 runs 14 residues. The ends were cut back, 7 bases at V and 1 base at J, with 16 bases in the middle. This chain's CDR3 is CSGETFDINYGYTF. The CDR3, as DNA: TGCAGTGGTGAAACGTTTGACATTAACTATGGCTACACCTTC.

There are many counts of this clonotype. The genes are TRBV20-1 and TRBJ2-7, with 9 positions matching TRBD1. The CDR3 is 14 residues long. The ends lost 1 base at V and 6 bases at J; junction bases unmatched: 7. CDR1 is DFQATT and CDR2 is SNEGSKA in the germline V gene (reference sequence). CDR3 amino acids: CSARVETGGPEQYF. For the CDR3, the DNA is TGCAGTGCTAGAGTCGAGACAGGGGGTCCCGAGCAGTACTTC.

This clonotype was picked up many times. This rearrangement joins TRBV12-3 or TRBV12-4 to TRBJ2-7; TRBD1 matches at 9 bases. The ends lost 1 base at V and 4 bases at J; junction bases unmatched: 5. The CDR3 sequence is 15 residues long. CDR3 sequence (DNA): TGTGCCAGCAGTTTAGGCGGGACAGGGACTTACGAGCAGTACTTC. This codes for CASSLGGTGTYEQYF.

This clonotype came up many times. The rearrangement joins TRBV20-1 to TRBJ2-5; D unresolved. The CDR3 totals 14 residues. Germline V gives CDR1 DFQATT, CDR2 SNEGSKA (reference sequence). The V end lost 0 bases, the J end lost 1 base, and 9 bases lay between the germline ends. The CDR3 here is CSARDPWGQETQYF. In DNA, the CDR3 is TGCAGTGCTAGAGATCCCTGGGGCCAAGAGACCCAGTACTTC.

This clonotype was picked up many times. The rearrangement joins TRBV12-3 or TRBV12-4 to TRBJ2-1; tentative D call: TRBD1 (5 bases). Trimming removed 2 bases at V and 5 bases at J, with 7 bases between. The CDR3 has 13 amino acids. The CDR3 sequence is CASSLSGHNEQFF. The CDR3 DNA reads TGTGCCAGCAGTTTATCAGGGCACAATGAGCAGTTCTTC.

A few counts support this clonotype. The gene calls are TRBV19 and TRBJ1-1; D uncertain. The V end lost 0 bases, the J end lost 5 bases, and 16 bases lay between the germline ends. The CDR3 runs 16 residues. Germline CDR1 LNHDA, CDR2 SQIVND (reference sequence). The CDR3: CASSIEARPSGTEAFF. As DNA, the CDR3 is TGTGCCAGTAGTATAGAAGCACGGCCCTCTGGGACTGAAGCTTTCTTT.

This clonotype was recorded many times. The junction shows a germline mismatch at one end, possibly a read error. V is TRBV7-9 and J is TRBJ2-7; D gene unclear. Germline CDR1 SEHNR, CDR2 FQNEAQ (reference sequence). CDR3 length: 14 residues. Here the CDR3 DNA reads TGTGCCAGCAGCTCGAAAGGTGGGCCCTACGGGCAGTACTTC. Encoded protein: CASSSKGGPYGQYF. Drawing the rest from reference TRBV7-9 and TRBJ2-7, the complete variable domain is DTGVSQNPRHKITKRGQNVTFRCDPISEHNRLYWYRQTLGQGPEFLTYFQNEAQLEKSRLLSDRFSAERPKGSFSTLEIQRTEQGDSAMYLCASSSKGGPYGQYFGPGTRLTVT.

This clonotype was picked up many times. The rearrangement uses TRBV14 and TRBJ1-2; D not resolved. This CDR3 has 16 residues. V was pared by 5 bases and J by 0 bases, with 16 bases between. Germline CDR1 SGHDN, CDR2 FVKESK. The CDR3 loop is CASSEGKGEANYGYTF. The DNA of the CDR3 is TGTGCCAGCAGCGAAGGGAAGGGAGAAGCTAACTATGGCTACACCTTC.

This clonotype was counted many times. The chain employs TRBV10-3 and TRBJ1-5; D ambiguous. Deletions cut 6 bases from V and 1 base from J, with 16 bases between. Germline V gene sequence: CDR1 ENHRY, CDR2 SYGVKD. CDR3 length: 16 residues. CDR3 DNA: TGTGCCATCAGGACCACCGCCCGCGGGAGCAATCAGCCCCAGCATTTT. Protein product: CAIRTTARGSNQPQHF.

This clonotype was picked up a small number of times. The chain recombines TRBV6-1 with TRBJ1-2; D gene ambiguous. Trimming left V 5 bases short and J 2 bases short, with 15 bases between. There are 15 residues in the CDR3. Germline CDR1 and CDR2: MNHNS and SASEGT. CDR3 nucleotide sequence: TGTGCCAGCAGTACACCGTCGACGGCGAACTATGGCTACACCTTC. This encodes CASSTPSTANYGYTF.

The chain carries TRBV11-2 and TRBJ1-3; D not certain. V was trimmed by 5 bases and J by 0 bases, leaving 14 bases between them. From germline, CDR1 is SGHAT and CDR2 FQNNGV. The CDR3 length is 16 residues. CDR3 sequence: CASSPEVEHSGNTIYF. The CDR3 DNA sequence: TGTGCCAGCAGCCCCGAGGTTGAGCACTCTGGAAACACCATATATTTT.

The sample holds many counts of this clonotype. J is TRBJ2-3 and V is TRBV12-3 or TRBV12-4; no clear D. There are 12 residues in the CDR3. Trimming stripped 5 bases from V and 4 bases from J, with 7 bases between. The CDR3 protein is CASSKGADTQYF. The CDR3 bases are TGTGCCAGCAGTAAAGGCGCAGATACGCAGTATTTT.

This clonotype occurred many times. The chain links TRBV20-1 to TRBJ2-5; D is possibly TRBD2 (7 bases). CDR3 length equals 16 residues. CDR1 is DFQATT, CDR2 SNEGSKA, per germline (reference sequence). With 1 base removed from V and 2 bases from J, the gap between germline ends came to 17 bases. CDR3 amino acids: CSARGEGGGLQETQYF. CDR3 in DNA: TGCAGTGCTAGAGGAGAAGGGGGGGGTTTACAAGAGACCCAGTACTTC.

This clonotype came up many times. As DNA, the CDR3 is TGCGCCAGCAGCCAAGCCAGAACGATGCCTTATGGCTACACCTTC. Amino acids: CASSQARTMPYGYTF. The chain couples TRBV4-1 to TRBJ1-2; the D is unclear. The CDR3 covers 15 residues. Germline CDR1 and CDR2: MGHRA and YSYEKL. Trimming cost V 1 base and J 5 bases, with 14 bases left between them.

This clonotype was detected ten times or more. V usage is TRBV9 and J usage is TRBJ2-5; D might be TRBD2 (6 bases). Germline V lookup: CDR1 SGDLS, CDR2 YYNGEE. The CDR3 runs 15 residues. V was cut by 2 bases and J by 5 bases, with 16 bases left in between. CDR3 residues: CASSVRGGSGETQYF. In DNA, the CDR3 is TGTGCCAGCAGCGTCCGAGGTGGCAGCGGGGAGACCCAGTACTTC.

V usage is TRBV28 and J usage is TRBJ2-7; 13 positions agree with TRBD2. Germline V gene sequence: CDR1 MDHEN, CDR2 SYDVKM. V shed 3 bases, J shed 1 base, and the junction held 12 bases outside the gene matches. The CDR3 is 19 amino acids. The CDR3 DNA follows: TGTGCCAGCAGTTTTCAATCCGGGACTAGCGGGACTAAGTCCTACGAGCAGTACTTC. Protein: CASSFQSGTSGTKSYEQYF.

This clonotype was seen many times. The chain combines TRBV5-1 with TRBJ1-2; D possibly corresponds to TRBD1 (5 bases). CDR3 length: 15 residues. Trimming shortened V by 4 bases and J by 4 bases, and 17 bases separated the two germline ends. From germline, CDR1 is SGHRS and CDR2 YFSETQ. DNA of the CDR3: TGCGCCAGCAGCCCCTCGCGGGGCACAGCCTATGGCTACACCTTC. Its translation: CASSPSRGTAYGYTF.

This clonotype was detected ten times or more. This chain uses TRBV20-1 with TRBJ1-2; weak D call: TRBD1 (6 bases). CDR3 length equals 15 residues. Germline CDR1 and CDR2: DFQATT and SNEGSKA (reference sequence). The ends were cut back, 5 bases at V and 3 bases at J, with 19 bases in the middle. CDR3 region: CSALELSGVYYGYTF. The CDR3 nucleotides are TGCAGTGCTCTAGAGCTATCAGGGGTCTACTATGGCTACACCTTC.

The table lists this clonotype with a few counts. The chain's CDR3 is CAWKLQNTGELFF. CDR3 sequence (DNA): TGTGCCTGGAAACTTCAGAACACCGGGGAGCTGTTTTTT. The V gene is TRBV30, the J gene TRBJ2-2; no firm D call. Trimming cost V 4 bases and J 1 base, with 7 bases left between them. CDR3 length: 13 amino acids. Germline CDR1 reads GTSNPN; CDR2 reads SVGIG (reference sequence).

The table lists this clonotype with many counts. The chain recombines TRBV6-5 with TRBJ2-2; a weak D match, TRBD2 (6 bases). The germline V and J ends were trimmed by 4 bases and 1 base, with 10 bases remaining between them. The CDR3 is made up of 15 amino acids. The germline gives CDR1 MNHEY, CDR2 SVGAGI. The DNA for the CDR3 is TGTGCCAGCAGTTCCCGGGACTGGAACACCGGGGAGCTGTTTTTT. Residues: CASSSRDWNTGELFF.

This clonotype was picked up one time. Being one base from a much bigger clone, this may be a read error. This likely comes from a read error, as the CDR3 has no conserved phenylalanine or tryptophan at its end. The chain is built from TRBV5-1 and TRBJ1-2; tentative D call: TRBD1 (6 bases). The V gene lost 1 base and the J gene lost 8 bases, with 15 bases spanning the gap. This CDR3 contains 14 residues. CDR1 is SGHRS and CDR2 is YFSETQ in the germline V gene. The CDR3 spells CASSLRGRGDGYTL. Written as DNA, the CDR3 is TGCGCCAGCAGCTTGAGGGGGAGGGGAGACGGCTACACCCTC.